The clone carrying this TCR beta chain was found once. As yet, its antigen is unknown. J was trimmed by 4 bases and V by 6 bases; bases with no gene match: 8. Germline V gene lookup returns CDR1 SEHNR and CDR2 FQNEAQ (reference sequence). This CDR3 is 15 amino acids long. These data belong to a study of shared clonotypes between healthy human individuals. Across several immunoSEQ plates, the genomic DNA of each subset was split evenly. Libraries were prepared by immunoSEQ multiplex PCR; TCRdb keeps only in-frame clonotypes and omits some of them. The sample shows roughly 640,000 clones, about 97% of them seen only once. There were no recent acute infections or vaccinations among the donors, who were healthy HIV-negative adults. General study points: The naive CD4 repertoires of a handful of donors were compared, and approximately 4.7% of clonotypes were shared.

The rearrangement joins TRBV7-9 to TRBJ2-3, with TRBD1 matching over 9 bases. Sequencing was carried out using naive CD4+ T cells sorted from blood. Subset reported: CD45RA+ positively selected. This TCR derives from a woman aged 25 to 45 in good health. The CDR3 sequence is CASSRGQGWADTQYF. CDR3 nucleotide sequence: TGTGCCAGCAGTCGGGGACAGGGCTGGGCAGATACGCAGTATTTT.